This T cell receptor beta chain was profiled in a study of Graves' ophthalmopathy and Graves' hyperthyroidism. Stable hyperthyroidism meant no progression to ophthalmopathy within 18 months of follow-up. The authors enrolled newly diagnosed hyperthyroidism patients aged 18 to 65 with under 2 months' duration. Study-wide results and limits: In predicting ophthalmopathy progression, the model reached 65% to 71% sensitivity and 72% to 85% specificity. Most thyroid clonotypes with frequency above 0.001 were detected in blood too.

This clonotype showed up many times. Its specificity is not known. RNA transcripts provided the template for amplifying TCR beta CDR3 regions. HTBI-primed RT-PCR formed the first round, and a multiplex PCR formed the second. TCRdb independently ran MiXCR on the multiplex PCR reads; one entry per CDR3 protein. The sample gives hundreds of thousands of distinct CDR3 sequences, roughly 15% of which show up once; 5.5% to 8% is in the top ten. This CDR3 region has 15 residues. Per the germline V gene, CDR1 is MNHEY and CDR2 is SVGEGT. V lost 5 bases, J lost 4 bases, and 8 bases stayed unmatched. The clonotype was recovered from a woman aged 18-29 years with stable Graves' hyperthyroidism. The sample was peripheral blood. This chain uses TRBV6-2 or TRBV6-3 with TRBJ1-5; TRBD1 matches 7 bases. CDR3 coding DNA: TGTGCCAGCAGTCCAGGGGGTCGGGAAAATCAGCCCCAGCATTTT. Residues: CASSPGGRENQPQHF.